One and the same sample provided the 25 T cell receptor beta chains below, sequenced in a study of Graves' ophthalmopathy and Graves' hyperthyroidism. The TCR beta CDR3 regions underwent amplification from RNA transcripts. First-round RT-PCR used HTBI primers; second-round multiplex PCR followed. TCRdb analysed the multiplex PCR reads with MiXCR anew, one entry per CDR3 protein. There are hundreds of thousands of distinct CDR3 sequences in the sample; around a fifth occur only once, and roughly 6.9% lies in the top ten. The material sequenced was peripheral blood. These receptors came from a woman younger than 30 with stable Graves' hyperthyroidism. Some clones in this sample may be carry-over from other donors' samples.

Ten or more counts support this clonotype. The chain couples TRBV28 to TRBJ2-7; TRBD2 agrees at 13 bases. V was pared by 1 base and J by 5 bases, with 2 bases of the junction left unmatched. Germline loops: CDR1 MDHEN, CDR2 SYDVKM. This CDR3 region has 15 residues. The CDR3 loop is CASSLFGLAGDEQYF. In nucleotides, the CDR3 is TGTGCCAGCAGTTTATTCGGACTAGCGGGAGACGAGCAGTACTTC. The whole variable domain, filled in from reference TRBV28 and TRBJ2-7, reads DVKVTQSSRYLVKRTGEKVFLECVQDMDHENMFWYRQDPGLGLRLIYFSYDVKMKEKGDIPEGYSVSREKKERFSLILESASTNQTSMYLCASSLFGLAGDEQYFGPGTRLTVT.

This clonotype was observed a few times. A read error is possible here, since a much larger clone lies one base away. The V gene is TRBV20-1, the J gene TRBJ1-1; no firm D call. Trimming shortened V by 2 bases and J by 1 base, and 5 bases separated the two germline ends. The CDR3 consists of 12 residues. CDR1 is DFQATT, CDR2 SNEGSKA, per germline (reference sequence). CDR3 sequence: CSARRENTEAFF. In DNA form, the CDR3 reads TGCAGTGCTAGACGAGAGAACACTGAAGCTTTCTTT.

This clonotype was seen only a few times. The CDR3 DNA sequence: TGTGCCAGCAGTGAAGCGGAGGCAGGGCCAACCGGGGAGCTGTTTTTT. This gives the protein CASSEAEAGPTGELFF. The chain joins TRBV2 to TRBJ2-2; tentatively, D is TRBD1 or TRBD2 (5 bases each). CDR1 is SNHLY, CDR2 FYNNEI, per germline. The length of the CDR3 is 16 residues. V lost 0 bases to trimming and J lost 5 bases, with 13 bases between them.

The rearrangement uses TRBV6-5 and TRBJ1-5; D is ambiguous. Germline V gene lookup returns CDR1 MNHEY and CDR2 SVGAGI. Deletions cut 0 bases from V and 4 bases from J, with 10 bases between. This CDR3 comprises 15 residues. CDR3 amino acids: CASSYSHGENQPQHF. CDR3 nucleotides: TGTGCCAGCAGTTACTCACACGGTGAGAATCAGCCCCAGCATTTT.

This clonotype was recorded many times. The CDR3 nucleotides read TGTGCCAGCAGCCAAGGGCGGGGGTCTGGGACCCAGTACTTC. It specifies CASSQGRGSGTQYF. This chain joins TRBV4-2 and TRBJ2-5; 7 nucleotides match TRBD2. J was trimmed by 7 bases and V by 1 base; bases with no gene match: 6. CDR1 and CDR2 (germline): LGHNA, YNFKEQ. The CDR3 contains 14 residues.

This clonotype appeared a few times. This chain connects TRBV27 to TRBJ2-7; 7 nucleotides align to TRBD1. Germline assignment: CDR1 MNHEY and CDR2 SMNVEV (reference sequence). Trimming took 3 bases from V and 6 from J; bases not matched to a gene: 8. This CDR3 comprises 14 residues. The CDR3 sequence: CASSFGDRVFEQYF. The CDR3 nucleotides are TGTGCCAGCAGTTTTGGAGACAGGGTCTTCGAGCAGTACTTC.

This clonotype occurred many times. Written as DNA, the CDR3 is TGTGCCTGGAGAAACACTGAAGCTTTCTTT. As protein: CAWRNTEAFF. J is TRBJ1-1 and V is TRBV30; D gene uncertain. This CDR3 is built from 10 residues. Looked up from germline, CDR1 is GTSNPN and CDR2 is SVGIG (reference sequence). V lost 3 bases and J 2 bases, leaving 1 base between the germline ends.

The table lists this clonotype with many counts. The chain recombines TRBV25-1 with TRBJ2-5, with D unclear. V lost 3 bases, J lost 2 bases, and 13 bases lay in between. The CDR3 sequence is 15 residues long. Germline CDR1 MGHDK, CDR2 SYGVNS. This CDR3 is CASSDTQRFQETQYF. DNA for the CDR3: TGTGCCAGCAGTGATACACAGAGGTTTCAAGAGACCCAGTACTTC. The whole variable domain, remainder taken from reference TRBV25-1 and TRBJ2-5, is EADIYQTPRYLVIGTGKKITLECSQTMGHDKMYWYQQDPGMELHLIHYSYGVNSTEKGDLSSESTVSRIRTEHFPLTLESARPSHTSQYLCASSDTQRFQETQYFGPGTRLLVL.

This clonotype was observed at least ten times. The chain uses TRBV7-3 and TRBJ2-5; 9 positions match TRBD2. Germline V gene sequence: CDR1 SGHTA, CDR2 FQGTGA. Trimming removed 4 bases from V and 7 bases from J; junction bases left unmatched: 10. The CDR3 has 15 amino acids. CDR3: CASSCGLANRWTQYF. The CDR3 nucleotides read TGTGCCAGCAGCTGCGGACTAGCGAACAGGTGGACCCAGTACTTC.

The CDR3 coding sequence is TGTGCCAGCAGTAGAGACAGGGGCGCAGTCTCTGGCTACACCTTC. This sequence encodes CASSRDRGAVSGYTF. The chain has TRBV12-3 or TRBV12-4 and TRBJ1-2; 8 nucleotides line up with TRBD1. Trimming cost V 5 bases and J 7 bases; bases outside gene matches: 12. The CDR3 is 15 amino acids.

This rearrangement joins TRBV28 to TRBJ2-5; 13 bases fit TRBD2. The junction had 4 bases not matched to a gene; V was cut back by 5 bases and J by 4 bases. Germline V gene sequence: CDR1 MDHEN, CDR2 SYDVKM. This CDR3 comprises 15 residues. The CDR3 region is CASSPTSGRRETQYF. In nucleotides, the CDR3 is TGTGCCAGCAGTCCGACTAGCGGGAGGAGAGAGACCCAGTACTTC.

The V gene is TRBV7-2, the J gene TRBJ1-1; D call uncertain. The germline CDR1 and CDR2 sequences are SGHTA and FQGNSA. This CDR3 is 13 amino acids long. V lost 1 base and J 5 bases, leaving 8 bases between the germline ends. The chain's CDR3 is CASSLDLWTEAFF. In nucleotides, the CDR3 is TGTGCCAGCAGCTTAGATTTGTGGACTGAAGCTTTCTTT.

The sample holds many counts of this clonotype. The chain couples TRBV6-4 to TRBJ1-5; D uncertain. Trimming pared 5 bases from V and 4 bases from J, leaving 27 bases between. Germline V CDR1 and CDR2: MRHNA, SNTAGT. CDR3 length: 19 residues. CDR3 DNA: TGTGCCAGCAGTAACAAATACCCCCGGACCGACTATCTGAATCAGCCCCAGCATTTT. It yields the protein CASSNKYPRTDYLNQPQHF.

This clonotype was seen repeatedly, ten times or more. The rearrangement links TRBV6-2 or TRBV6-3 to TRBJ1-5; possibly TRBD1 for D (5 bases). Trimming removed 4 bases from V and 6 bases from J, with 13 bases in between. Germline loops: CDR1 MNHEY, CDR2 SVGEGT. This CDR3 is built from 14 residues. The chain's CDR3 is CASSSRQIGQPQHF. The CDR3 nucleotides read TGTGCCAGCAGTTCACGACAGATAGGTCAGCCCCAGCATTTT.

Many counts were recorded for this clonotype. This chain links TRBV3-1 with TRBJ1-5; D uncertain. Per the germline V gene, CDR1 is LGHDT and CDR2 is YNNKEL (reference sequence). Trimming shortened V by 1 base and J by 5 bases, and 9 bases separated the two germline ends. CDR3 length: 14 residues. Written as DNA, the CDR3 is TGTGCCAGCAGCCAAGGTAGGACCGATCAGCCCCAGCATTTT. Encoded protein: CASSQGRTDQPQHF.

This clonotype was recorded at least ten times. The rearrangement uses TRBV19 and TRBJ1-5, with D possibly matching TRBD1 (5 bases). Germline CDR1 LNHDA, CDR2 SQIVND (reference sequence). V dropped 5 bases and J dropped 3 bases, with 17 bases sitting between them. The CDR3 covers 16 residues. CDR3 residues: CASSPFGGEPNQPQHF. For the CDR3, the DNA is TGTGCCAGTAGTCCCTTTGGGGGGGAACCCAATCAGCCCCAGCATTTT.

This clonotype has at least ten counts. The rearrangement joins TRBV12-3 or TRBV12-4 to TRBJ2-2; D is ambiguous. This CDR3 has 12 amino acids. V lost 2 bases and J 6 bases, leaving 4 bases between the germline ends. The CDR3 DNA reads TGTGCCAGCAGTTTATATGCCGGGGAGCTGTTTTTT. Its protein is CASSLYAGELFF.

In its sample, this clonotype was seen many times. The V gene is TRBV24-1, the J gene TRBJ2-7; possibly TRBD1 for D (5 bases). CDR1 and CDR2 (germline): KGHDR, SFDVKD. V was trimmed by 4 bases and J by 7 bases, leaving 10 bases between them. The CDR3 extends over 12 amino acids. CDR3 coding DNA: TGTGCCACCAGTGACGACAGCTTTGAGCAGTACTTC. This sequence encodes CATSDDSFEQYF.

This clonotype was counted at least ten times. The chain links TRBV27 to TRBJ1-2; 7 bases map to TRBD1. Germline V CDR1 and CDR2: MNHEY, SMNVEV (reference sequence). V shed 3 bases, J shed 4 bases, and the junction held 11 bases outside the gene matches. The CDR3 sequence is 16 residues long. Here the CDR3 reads CASSFRPRGGSYGYTF. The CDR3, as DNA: TGTGCCAGCAGTTTTCGACCCCGAGGGGGCAGCTATGGCTACACCTTC.

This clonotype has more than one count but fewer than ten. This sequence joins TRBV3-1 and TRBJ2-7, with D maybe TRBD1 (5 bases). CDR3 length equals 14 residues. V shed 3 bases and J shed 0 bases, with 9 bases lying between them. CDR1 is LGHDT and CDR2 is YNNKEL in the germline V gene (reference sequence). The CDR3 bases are TGTGCCAGCAGCCAGGACATACCCTCCTACGAGCAGTACTTC. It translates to CASSQDIPSYEQYF.

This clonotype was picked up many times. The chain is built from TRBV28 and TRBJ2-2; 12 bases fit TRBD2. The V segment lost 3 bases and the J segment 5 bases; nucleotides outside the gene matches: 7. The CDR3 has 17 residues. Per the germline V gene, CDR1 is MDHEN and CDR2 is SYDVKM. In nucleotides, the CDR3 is TGTGCCAGCAGTTTCAGACTAGCGGGGGCCTGGACCGGGGAGCTGTTTTTT. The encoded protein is CASSFRLAGAWTGELFF.

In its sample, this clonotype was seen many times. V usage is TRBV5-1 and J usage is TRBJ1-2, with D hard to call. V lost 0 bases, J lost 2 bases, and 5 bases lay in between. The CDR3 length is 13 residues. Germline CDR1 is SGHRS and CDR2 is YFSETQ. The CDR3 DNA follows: TGCGCCAGCAGCTTGGTGGCAAACTATGGCTACACCTTC. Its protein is CASSLVANYGYTF.

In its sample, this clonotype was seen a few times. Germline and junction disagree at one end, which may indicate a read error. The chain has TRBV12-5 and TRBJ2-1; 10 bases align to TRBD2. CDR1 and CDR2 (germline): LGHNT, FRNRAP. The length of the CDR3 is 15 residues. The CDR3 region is CASSIGLADYNEKFF. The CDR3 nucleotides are TGTGCTAGTTCCATAGGACTAGCGGATTACAATGAGAAGTTCTTC.

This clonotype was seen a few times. CDR3 region: CSAREGVGGYTF. The CDR3 DNA is TGCAGTGCTCGGGAGGGGGTCGGGGGCTACACCTTC. The chain joins TRBV20-1 to TRBJ1-2, with D possibly matching TRBD1 (6 bases). Trimming took 5 bases from V and 8 from J, leaving 15 bases between them. Germline loops: CDR1 DFQATT, CDR2 SNEGSKA (reference sequence). CDR3 size: 12 residues.

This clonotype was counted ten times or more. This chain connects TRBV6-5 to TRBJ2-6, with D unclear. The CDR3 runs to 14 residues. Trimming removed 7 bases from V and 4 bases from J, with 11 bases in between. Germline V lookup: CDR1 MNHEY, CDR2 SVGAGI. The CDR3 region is CASNNLEGANVLTF. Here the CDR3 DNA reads TGTGCCAGCAATAACCTCGAGGGGGCCAACGTCCTGACTTTC.